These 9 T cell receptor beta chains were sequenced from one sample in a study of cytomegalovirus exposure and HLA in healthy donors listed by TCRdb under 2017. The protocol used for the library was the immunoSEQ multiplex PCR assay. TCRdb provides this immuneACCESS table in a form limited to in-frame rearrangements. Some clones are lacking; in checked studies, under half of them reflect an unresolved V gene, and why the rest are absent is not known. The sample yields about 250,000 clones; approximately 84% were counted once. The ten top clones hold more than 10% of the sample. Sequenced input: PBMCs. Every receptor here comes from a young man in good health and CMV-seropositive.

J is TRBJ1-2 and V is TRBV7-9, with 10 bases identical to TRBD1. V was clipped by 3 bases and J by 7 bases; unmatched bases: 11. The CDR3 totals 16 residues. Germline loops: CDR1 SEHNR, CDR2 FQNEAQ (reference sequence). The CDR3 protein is CASSLSTGTGDSGYTF. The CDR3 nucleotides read TGTGCCAGCAGCTTGTCAACCGGGACAGGGGATAGTGGCTACACCTTC.

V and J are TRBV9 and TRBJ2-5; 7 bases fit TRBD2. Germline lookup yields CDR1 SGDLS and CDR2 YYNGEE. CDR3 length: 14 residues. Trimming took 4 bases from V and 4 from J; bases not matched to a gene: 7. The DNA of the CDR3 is TGTGCCAGCAGCCTCAGCGGGGCCACAGAGACCCAGTACTTC. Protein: CASSLSGATETQYF.

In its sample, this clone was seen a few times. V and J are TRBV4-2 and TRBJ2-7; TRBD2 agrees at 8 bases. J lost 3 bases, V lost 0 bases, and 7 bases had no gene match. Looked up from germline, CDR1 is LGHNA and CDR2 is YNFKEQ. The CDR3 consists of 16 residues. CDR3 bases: TGTGCCAGCAGCCAAGAATGGGTAGCGGGGCTCTACGAGCAGTACTTC. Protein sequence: CASSQEWVAGLYEQYF.

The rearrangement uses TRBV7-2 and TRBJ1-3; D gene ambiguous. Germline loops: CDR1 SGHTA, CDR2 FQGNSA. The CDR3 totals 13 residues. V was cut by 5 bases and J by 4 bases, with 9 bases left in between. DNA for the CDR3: TGTGCCAGCAGCCCGAATGGGGGAAACACCATATATTTT. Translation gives CASSPNGGNTIYF.

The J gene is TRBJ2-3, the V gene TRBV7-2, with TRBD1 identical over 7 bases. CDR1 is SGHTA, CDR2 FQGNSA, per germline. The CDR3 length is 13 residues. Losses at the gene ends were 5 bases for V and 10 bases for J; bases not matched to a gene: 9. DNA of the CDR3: TGTGCCAGCAGCAAACCCGGGACAGAAGCGCAGTATTTT. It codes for CASSKPGTEAQYF.

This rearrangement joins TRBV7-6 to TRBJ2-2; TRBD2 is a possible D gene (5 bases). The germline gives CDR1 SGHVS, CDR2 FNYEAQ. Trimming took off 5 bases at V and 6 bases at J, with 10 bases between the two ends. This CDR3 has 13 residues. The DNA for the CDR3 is TGTGCCAGCAGCGAATCGGGGTCCGGGGAGCTGTTTTTT. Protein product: CASSESGSGELFF. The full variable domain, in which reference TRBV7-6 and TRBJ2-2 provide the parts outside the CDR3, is GAGVSQSPRYKVTKRGQDVALRCDPISGHVSLYWYRQALGQGPEFLTYFNYEAQQDKSGLPNDRFSAERPEGSISTLTIQRTEQRDSAMYRCASSESGSGELFFGEGSRLTVL.

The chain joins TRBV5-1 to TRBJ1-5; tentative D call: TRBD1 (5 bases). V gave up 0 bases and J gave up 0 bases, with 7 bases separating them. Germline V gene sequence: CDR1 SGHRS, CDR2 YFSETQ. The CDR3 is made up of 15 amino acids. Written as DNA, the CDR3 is TGCGCCAGCAGCTTGGGACAGAATAGCAATCAGCCCCAGCATTTT. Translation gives CASSLGQNSNQPQHF. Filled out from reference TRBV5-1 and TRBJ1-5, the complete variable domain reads KAGVTQTPRYLIKTRGQQVTLSCSPISGHRSVSWYQQTPGQGLQFLFEYFSETQRNKGNFPGRFSGRQFSNSRSEMNVSTLELGDSALYLCASSLGQNSNQPQHFGDGTRLSIL.

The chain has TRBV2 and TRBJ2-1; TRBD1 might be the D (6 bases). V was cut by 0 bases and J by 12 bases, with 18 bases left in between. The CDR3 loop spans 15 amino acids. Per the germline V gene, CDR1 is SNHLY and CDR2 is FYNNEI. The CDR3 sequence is CASSEALGAASRQFF. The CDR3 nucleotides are TGTGCCAGCAGTGAAGCTTTGGGGGCGGCATCTCGGCAGTTCTTC.

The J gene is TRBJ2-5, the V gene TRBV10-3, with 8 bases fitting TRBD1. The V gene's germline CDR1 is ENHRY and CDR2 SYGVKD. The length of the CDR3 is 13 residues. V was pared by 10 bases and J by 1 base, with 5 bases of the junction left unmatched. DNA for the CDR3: TGTGCCACGACAGGGGCAGGCCAAGAGACCCAGTACTTC. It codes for CATTGAGQETQYF.